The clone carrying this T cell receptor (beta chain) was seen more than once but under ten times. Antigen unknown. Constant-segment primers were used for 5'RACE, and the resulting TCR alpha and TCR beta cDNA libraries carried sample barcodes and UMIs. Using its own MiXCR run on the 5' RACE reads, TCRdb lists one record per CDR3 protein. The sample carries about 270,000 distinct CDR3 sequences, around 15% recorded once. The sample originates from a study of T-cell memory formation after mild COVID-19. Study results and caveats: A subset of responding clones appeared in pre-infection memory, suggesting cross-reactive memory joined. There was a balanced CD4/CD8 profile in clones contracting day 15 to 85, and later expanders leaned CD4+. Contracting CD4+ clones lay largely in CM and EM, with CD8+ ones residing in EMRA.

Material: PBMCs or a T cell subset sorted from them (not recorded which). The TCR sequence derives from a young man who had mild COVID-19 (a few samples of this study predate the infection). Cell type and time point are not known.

The CDR3: CSVLKGLAGRGDTQYF. As DNA, the CDR3 is TGCAGCGTTCTAAAGGGACTAGCGGGTCGGGGAGATACGCAGTATTTT. V and J are TRBV29-1 and TRBJ2-3; 12 nucleotides match TRBD2. Trimming took 5 bases from V and 5 from J; bases not matched to a gene: 11. This CDR3 contains 16 residues. The germline gives CDR1 SQVTM, CDR2 ANQGSEA.